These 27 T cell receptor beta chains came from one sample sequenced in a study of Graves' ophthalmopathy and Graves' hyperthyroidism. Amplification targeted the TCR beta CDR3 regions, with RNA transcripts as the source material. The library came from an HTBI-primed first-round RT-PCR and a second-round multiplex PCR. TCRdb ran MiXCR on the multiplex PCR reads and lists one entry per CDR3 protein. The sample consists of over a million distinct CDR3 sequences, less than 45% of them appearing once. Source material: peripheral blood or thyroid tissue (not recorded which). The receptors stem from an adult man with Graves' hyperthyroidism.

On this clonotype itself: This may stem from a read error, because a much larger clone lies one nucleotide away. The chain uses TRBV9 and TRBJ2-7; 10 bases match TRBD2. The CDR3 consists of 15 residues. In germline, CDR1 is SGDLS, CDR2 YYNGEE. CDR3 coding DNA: TGTGCCAGCAGCGTAGGCAGCGGGGGGGCCTACGAGCAGCACTTC. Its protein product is CASSVGSGGAYEQHF.

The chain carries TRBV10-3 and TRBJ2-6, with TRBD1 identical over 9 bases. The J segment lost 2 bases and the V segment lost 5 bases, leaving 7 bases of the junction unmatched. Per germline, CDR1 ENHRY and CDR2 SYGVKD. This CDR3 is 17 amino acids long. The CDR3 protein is CAISPGTGFPGANVLTF. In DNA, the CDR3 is TGTGCCATCAGTCCCGGGACAGGGTTTCCTGGGGCCAACGTCCTGACTTTC.

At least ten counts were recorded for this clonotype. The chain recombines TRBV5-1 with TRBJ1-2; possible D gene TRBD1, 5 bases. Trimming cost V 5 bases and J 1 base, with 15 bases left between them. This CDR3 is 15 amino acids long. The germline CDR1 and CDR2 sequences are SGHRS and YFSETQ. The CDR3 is CASSSTGTFNYGYTF. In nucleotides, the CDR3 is TGCGCCAGCAGTTCCACGGGGACCTTTAACTATGGCTACACCTTC.

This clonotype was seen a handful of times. The CDR3 coding sequence is TGTGCCAGCAGTTTGCACAGGGGGCGGCCGGGGGCCAACGTCCTGACTTTC. Translation gives CASSLHRGRPGANVLTF. V and J are TRBV28 and TRBJ2-6, with 9 bases that match TRBD1. The CDR3 is 17 amino acids. Losses at the gene ends were 3 bases for V and 4 bases for J; bases not matched to a gene: 7. From germline, CDR1 is MDHEN and CDR2 SYDVKM.

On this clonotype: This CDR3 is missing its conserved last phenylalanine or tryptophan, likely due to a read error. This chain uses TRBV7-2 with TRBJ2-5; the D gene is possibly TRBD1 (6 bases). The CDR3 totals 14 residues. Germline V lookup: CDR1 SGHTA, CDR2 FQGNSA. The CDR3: CASSLSGQLEAQYV. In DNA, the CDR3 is TGTGCCAGCAGCTTATCCGGACAGTTAGAGGCCCAGTACGTC.

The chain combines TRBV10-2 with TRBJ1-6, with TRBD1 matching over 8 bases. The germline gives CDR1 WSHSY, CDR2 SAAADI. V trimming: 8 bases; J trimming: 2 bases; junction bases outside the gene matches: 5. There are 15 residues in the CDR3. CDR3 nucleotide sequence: TGCGCCAGCTTTACAGGGGGAACCTATAATTCACCCCTCCACTTT. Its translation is CASFTGGTYNSPLHF.

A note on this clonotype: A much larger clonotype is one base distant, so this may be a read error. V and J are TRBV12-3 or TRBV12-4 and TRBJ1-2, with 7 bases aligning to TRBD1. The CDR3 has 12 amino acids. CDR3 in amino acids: CVSNRDSYGYTF. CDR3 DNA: TGTGTCAGCAACCGGGACAGCTATGGCTACACCTTC.

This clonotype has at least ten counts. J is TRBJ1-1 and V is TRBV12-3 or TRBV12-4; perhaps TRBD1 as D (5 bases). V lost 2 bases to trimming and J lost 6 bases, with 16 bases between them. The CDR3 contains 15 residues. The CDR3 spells CASSLRSGSSSEAFF. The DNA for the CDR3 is TGTGCCAGCAGTTTACGCTCAGGGAGTTCTTCTGAAGCTTTCTTT.

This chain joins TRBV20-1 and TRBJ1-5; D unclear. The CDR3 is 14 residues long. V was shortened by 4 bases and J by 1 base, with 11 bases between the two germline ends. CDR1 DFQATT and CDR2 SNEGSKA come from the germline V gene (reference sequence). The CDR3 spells CSAKVMESNQPQHF. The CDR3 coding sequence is TGCAGTGCTAAGGTAATGGAGAGCAATCAGCCCCAGCATTTT.

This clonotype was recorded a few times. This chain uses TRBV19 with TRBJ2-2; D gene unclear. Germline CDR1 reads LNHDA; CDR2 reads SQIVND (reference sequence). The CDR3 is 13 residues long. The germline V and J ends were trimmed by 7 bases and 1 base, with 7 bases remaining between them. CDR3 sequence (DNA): TGTGCCAGTAATAATCTGAACACCGGGGAGCTGTTTTTT. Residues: CASNNLNTGELFF.

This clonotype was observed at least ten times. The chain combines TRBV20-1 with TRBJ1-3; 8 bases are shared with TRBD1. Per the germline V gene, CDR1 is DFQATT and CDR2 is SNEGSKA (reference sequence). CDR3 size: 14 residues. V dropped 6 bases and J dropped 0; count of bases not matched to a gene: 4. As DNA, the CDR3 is TGCAGTGCCATGACAGGGGACTCTGGAAACACCATATATTTT. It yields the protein CSAMTGDSGNTIYF.

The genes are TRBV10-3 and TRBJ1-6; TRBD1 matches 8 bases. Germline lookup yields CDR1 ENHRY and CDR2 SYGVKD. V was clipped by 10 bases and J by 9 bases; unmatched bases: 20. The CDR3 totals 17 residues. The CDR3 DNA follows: TGTGCCAGTGGGGACTCCGGGACAGGCTCTAACGTTTCACCCCTCCACTTT. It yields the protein CASGDSGTGSNVSPLHF.

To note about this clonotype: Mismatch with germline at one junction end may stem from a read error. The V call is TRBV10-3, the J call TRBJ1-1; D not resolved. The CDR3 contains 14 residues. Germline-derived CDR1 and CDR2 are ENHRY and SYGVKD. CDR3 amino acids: CASSYTWRNTEAFF. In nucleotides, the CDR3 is TGTGCCAGCAGTTATACGTGGAGGAACACTGAAGCTTTCTTT.

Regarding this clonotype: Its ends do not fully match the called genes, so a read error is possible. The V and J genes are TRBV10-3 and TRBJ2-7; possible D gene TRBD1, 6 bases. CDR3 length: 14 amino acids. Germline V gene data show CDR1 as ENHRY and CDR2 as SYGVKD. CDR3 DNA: TGTGCCAGCAGTTACTCGTCCCAGGGGCACGAGCAGTACTTC. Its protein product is CASSYSSQGHEQYF.

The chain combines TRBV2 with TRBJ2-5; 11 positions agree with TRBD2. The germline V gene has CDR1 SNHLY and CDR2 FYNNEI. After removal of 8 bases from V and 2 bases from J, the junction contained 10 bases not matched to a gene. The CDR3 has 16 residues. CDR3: CASSPTGTSGQETQYF. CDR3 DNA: TGTGCCAGCTCACCGACCGGGACTAGCGGACAAGAGACCCAGTACTTC.

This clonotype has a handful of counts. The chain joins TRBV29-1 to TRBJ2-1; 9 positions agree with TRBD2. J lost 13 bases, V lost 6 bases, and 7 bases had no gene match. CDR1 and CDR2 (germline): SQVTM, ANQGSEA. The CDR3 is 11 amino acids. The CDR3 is CSVKWGTSQFF. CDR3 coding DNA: TGCAGCGTGAAATGGGGGACTAGCCAGTTCTTC.

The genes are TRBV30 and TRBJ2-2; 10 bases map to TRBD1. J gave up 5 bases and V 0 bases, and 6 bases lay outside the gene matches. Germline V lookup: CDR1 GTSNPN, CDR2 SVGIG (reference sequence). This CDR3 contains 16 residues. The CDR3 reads CAWSVRDRGSTGELFF. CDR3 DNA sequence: TGTGCCTGGAGTGTAAGGGACAGGGGATCGACCGGGGAGCTGTTTTTT.

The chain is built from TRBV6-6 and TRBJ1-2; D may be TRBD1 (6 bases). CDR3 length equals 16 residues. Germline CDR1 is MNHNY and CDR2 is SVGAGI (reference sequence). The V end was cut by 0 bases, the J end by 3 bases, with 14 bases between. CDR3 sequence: CASSYSGGAGDYGYTF. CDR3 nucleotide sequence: TGTGCCAGCAGTTACTCGGGGGGGGCCGGTGACTATGGCTACACCTTC.

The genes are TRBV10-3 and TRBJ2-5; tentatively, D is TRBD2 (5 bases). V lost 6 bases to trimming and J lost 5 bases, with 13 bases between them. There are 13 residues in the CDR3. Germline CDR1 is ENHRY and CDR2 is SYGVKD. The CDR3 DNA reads TGTGCCATCAGCTCCGGGGAGTGGGAGACCCAGTACTTC. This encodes CAISSGEWETQYF.

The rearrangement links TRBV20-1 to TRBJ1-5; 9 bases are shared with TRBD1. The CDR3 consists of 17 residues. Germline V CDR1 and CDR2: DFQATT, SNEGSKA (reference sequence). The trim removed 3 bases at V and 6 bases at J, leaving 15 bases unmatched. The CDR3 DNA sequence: TGCAGTGCTAGTTTCGCGGGGGGACAGGGAAGGGTTCAGCCCCAGCATTTT. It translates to CSASFAGGQGRVQPQHF.

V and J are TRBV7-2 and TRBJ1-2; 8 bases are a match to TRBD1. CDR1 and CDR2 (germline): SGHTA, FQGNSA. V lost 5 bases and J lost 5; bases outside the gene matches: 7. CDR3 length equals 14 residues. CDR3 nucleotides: TGTGCCAGCAGCGACCGACAGGGGCCATATGGCTACACCTTC. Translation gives CASSDRQGPYGYTF.

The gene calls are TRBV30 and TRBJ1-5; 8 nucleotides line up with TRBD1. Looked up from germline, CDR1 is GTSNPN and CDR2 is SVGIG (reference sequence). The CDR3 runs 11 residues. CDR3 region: CAHQGAQPQHF. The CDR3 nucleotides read TGTGCTCATCAGGGGGCGCAGCCCCAGCATTTT.

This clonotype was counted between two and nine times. The CDR3: CASSPQAQGALKLFF. CDR3 nucleotide sequence: TGTGCCAGCAGTCCCCAGGCGCAGGGGGCGTTAAAACTGTTTTTT. The V call is TRBV27, the J call TRBJ1-4; 8 positions match TRBD1. This CDR3 has 15 amino acids. With 5 bases clipped from V and 10 bases from J, the junction kept 12 bases outside the gene matches. Germline CDR1 reads MNHEY; CDR2 reads SMNVEV (reference sequence).

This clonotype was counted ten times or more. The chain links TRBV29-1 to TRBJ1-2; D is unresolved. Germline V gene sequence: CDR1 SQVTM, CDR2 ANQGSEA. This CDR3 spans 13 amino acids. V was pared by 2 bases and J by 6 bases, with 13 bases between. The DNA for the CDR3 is TGCAGCGTTGAAAGTGGGGAAGGAAATGGCTACACCTTC. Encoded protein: CSVESGEGNGYTF.

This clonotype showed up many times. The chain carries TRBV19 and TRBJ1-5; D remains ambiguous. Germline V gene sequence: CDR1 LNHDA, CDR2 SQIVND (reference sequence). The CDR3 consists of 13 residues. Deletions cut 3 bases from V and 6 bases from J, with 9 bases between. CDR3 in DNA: TGTGCCAGTAGTATTCAAAAGACTCAGCCCCAGCATTTT. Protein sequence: CASSIQKTQPQHF.

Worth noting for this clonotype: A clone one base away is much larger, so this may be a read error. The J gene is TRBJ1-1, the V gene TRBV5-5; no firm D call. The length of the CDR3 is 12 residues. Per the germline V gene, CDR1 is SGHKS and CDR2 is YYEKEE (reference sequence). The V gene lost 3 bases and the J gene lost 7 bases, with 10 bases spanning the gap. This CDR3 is CASSWGGGEAFF. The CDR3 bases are TGTGCCAGCAGCTGGGGTGGCGGTGAAGCTTTCTTT.

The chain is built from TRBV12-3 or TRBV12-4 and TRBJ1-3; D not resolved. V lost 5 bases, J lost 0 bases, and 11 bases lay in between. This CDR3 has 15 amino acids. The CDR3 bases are TGTGCCAGCAGTACCGCAGGTTACTCTGGAAACACCATATATTTT. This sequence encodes CASSTAGYSGNTIYF.